This record concerns one TCR beta chain sequence. No antigen is known for it. The CDR3 is 13 residues long. With V trimmed by 5 bases and J by 7 bases, 4 bases remained unmatched. The germline V gene has CDR1 SEHNR and CDR2 FQNEAQ (reference sequence). The sample is drawn from a study of tumor and adjacent non-tumor tissue in lung cancer. About the study: The cohort had 12 adenocarcinoma, 2 squamous cell and 1 small cell patients.

Overall study findings and caveats: Compared with tumor, normal lung showed significantly lower TCR diversity.

A modified ARM-PCR protocol with three rounds of nested PCR amplified TCRbeta. TCRdb reanalysed the multiplex PCR reads using MiXCR and keeps one entry per CDR3 protein. Among approximately 130,000 distinct CDR3 sequences listed, about 66% were seen once. This sample's RNA came from whole unsorted tissue. Donors were chemotherapy-naive, newly diagnosed lung cancer surgical patients in China, August–November 2014. This sequence was found in a man aged 30 to 45 with non-small cell lung cancer. The sample taken for sequencing was lung tumor tissue. The genes are TRBV7-9 and TRBJ2-3, with TRBD1 matching 9 bases. The CDR3 sequence is CASSTGQGHTQYF. In DNA form, the CDR3 reads TGTGCCAGCAGCACGGGACAGGGTCATACGCAGTATTTT. Full variable domain (remainder filled in from reference TRBV7-9 and TRBJ2-3): DTGVSQNPRHKITKRGQNVTFRCDPISEHNRLYWYRQTLGQGPEFLTYFQNEAQLEKSRLLSDRFSAERPKGSFSTLEIQRTEQGDSAMYLCASSTGQGHTQYFGPGTRLTVL.